The 18 T cell receptor beta chains below come from one sample, sequenced in a study of blood T cell repertoires in COVID-19. Assay used: immunoSEQ multiplex PCR; TCRdb lists only in-frame clones, some missing. Of about 210,000 clones detected, around three quarters appear once; the ten largest clones hold around 7.3%. Sequencing used peripheral blood. These receptors came from a woman aged 65 to 85 with acute or convalescent COVID-19.

The V and J genes are TRBV24-1 and TRBJ2-7; unclear D gene. CDR3 length equals 11 residues. V lost 5 bases to trimming and J lost 7 bases, with 8 bases between them. Germline V gene lookup returns CDR1 KGHDR and CDR2 SFDVKD. In nucleotides, the CDR3 is TGTGCCACCAGTGGAGGCGAGGAGCAGTACTTC. Translated, it gives CATSGGEEQYF.

The chain links TRBV6-4 to TRBJ2-3; the match to TRBD2 covers 9 bases. This CDR3 contains 15 residues. Trimming at V came to 6 bases and at J to 4 bases, leaving 8 bases not matched to a gene. Germline loops: CDR1 MRHNA, CDR2 SNTAGT. CDR3 sequence: CASSPSGLASDTQYF. The CDR3 nucleotides are TGTGCCAGCAGCCCCTCCGGACTAGCGTCAGATACGCAGTATTTT.

The chain joins TRBV11-1 to TRBJ1-1; TRBD1 matches 8 bases. V gave up 5 bases and J gave up 8 bases; unmatched junction bases: 7. Germline CDR1 is SGHAT and CDR2 is FQDESV (reference sequence). The CDR3 totals 13 residues. CDR3 DNA sequence: TGTGCCAGCAGCCTACAGGGGGTTGGGGAAGCTTTCTTT. Residues: CASSLQGVGEAFF.

The V call is TRBV5-4, the J call TRBJ1-2; D unresolved. Trimming stripped 0 bases from V and 8 bases from J, with 8 bases between. Germline lookup yields CDR1 SGHNT and CDR2 YYREEE (reference sequence). The CDR3 extends over 12 amino acids. The CDR3 here is CASSLERRGYTF. The CDR3 DNA follows: TGTGCCAGCAGCTTGGAACGGAGGGGCTACACCTTC.

This chain links TRBV30 with TRBJ2-5; 9 bases align to TRBD2. V lost 1 base, J lost 1 base, and 4 bases stayed unmatched. Germline V lookup: CDR1 GTSNPN, CDR2 SVGIG (reference sequence). This CDR3 comprises 15 residues. As DNA, the CDR3 is TGTGCCTGGAGTGACATAGCGGGGGTCCAAGAGACCCAGTACTTC. Protein sequence: CAWSDIAGVQETQYF. Full variable domain (outside the CDR3, taken from reference TRBV30 and TRBJ2-5): SQTIHQWPATLVQPVGSPLSLECTVEGTSNPNLYWYRQAAGRGLQLLFYSVGIGQISSEVPQNLSASRPQDRQFILSSKKLLLSDSGFYLCAWSDIAGVQETQYFGPGTRLLVL.

The J gene is TRBJ2-2, the V gene TRBV6-5, with 7 positions matching TRBD2. J lost 3 bases, V lost 9 bases, and 10 bases had no gene match. The CDR3 runs to 15 residues. Germline CDR1 reads MNHEY; CDR2 reads SVGAGI. The CDR3 DNA reads as TGTGCCAGTATAGGGCGGGGGAGAGACACCGGGGAGCTGTTTTTT. Its protein is CASIGRGRDTGELFF.

The chain uses TRBV5-5 and TRBJ1-5; D possibly corresponds to TRBD1 (6 bases). The CDR3 runs to 16 residues. Germline CDR1 reads SGHKS; CDR2 reads YYEKEE (reference sequence). Between the trimmed V and J ends, which lost 2 bases and 4 bases, there was a span of 16 bases. The CDR3: CASSFSGDPPNQPQHF. The CDR3 DNA reads TGTGCCAGCAGCTTTTCAGGGGATCCCCCGAATCAGCCCCAGCATTTT.

The V and J genes are TRBV11-2 and TRBJ2-3; 11 bases agree with TRBD2. There are 16 residues in the CDR3. Trimming cost V 5 bases and J 4 bases; bases outside gene matches: 8. CDR1 is SGHAT, CDR2 FQNNGV, per germline. The CDR3: CASSLVSGLAADTQYF. For the CDR3, the DNA is TGTGCCAGCAGCCTCGTTTCGGGACTAGCGGCAGATACGCAGTATTTT.

This chain uses TRBV27 with TRBJ2-3; TRBD2 aligns across 7 bases. Losses at the gene ends were 5 bases for V and 2 bases for J; bases not matched to a gene: 10. This CDR3 is 16 amino acids long. Per the germline V gene, CDR1 is MNHEY and CDR2 is SMNVEV (reference sequence). The CDR3 DNA reads TGTGCCAGCAGTGCCCATAGCGGGCGATACACAGATACGCAGTATTTT. Translation gives CASSAHSGRYTDTQYF.

V usage is TRBV6-5 and J usage is TRBJ2-1, with 10 bases identical to TRBD2. V dropped 2 bases and J dropped 7; count of bases not matched to a gene: 8. This CDR3 has 16 amino acids. The germline V gene encodes CDR1 MNHEY and CDR2 SVGAGI. The CDR3 sequence is CASSYALAGYGNEQFF. In nucleotides, the CDR3 is TGTGCCAGCAGTTACGCACTAGCGGGGTATGGGAATGAGCAGTTCTTC.

This chain connects TRBV6-6 to TRBJ1-1, with D tentatively TRBD1 (5 bases). V was pared by 6 bases and J by 2 bases, with 13 bases between. Germline values: CDR1 MNHNY, CDR2 SVGAGI (reference sequence). CDR3 length equals 14 residues. CDR3 bases: TGTGCCAGCAGAACCAGGGCGTCAAACACTGAAGCTTTCTTT. Its translation: CASRTRASNTEAFF.

This CDR3 is CASSFTGGRDQYF. The CDR3 nucleotides read TGTGCCAGCAGCTTTACAGGGGGCCGGGACCAGTACTTC. The rearrangement joins TRBV5-4 to TRBJ2-5; TRBD1 agrees at 9 bases. Trimming at V came to 2 bases and at J to 10 bases, leaving 6 bases not matched to a gene. CDR1 is SGHNT and CDR2 is YYREEE in the germline V gene (reference sequence). The CDR3 has 13 amino acids.

The genes are TRBV2 and TRBJ1-1; D remains ambiguous. CDR3 size: 13 residues. Germline values: CDR1 SNHLY, CDR2 FYNNEI. V gave up 4 bases and J gave up 5 bases, with 11 bases separating them. The CDR3 bases are TGTGCCAGCAGTGGAGAGGAGGGAACTGAAGCTTTCTTT. Translation gives CASSGEEGTEAFF.

This chain's CDR3 is CASSFSGGRSYEQYF. The CDR3, as DNA: TGTGCCAGCAGCTTTAGCGGGGGCCGCTCCTACGAGCAGTACTTC. The genes are TRBV7-2 and TRBJ2-7; 9 bases match TRBD2. V trimming: 3 bases; J trimming: 0 bases; junction bases outside the gene matches: 3. CDR3 size: 15 residues. The germline gives CDR1 SGHTA, CDR2 FQGNSA.

The V and J genes are TRBV15 and TRBJ2-7, with D possibly matching TRBD2 (7 bases). V shed 9 bases and J shed 2 bases, with 17 bases lying between them. The CDR3 extends over 14 amino acids. Germline V gene sequence: CDR1 LNHNV, CDR2 YYDKDF (reference sequence). The CDR3 DNA follows: TGTGCCACGGGGGACGGGGAGGGGGCCTACGAGCAGTACTTC. Translated, it gives CATGDGEGAYEQYF.

The CDR3 nucleotides read TGCGCCAGCAGCTTCGGTTCGTACCAAGAGACCCAGTACTTC. It codes for CASSFGSYQETQYF. This chain joins TRBV5-1 and TRBJ2-5; D not resolved. CDR3 length: 14 residues. The ends were cut back, 2 bases at V and 0 bases at J, with 8 bases in the middle. Germline V gives CDR1 SGHRS, CDR2 YFSETQ. Looking up the rest from reference TRBV5-1 and TRBJ2-5 gives the full variable domain: KAGVTQTPRYLIKTRGQQVTLSCSPISGHRSVSWYQQTPGQGLQFLFEYFSETQRNKGNFPGRFSGRQFSNSRSEMNVSTLELGDSALYLCASSFGSYQETQYFGPGTRLLVL.

This clone was seen only once. The chain joins TRBV6-5 to TRBJ2-5; maybe TRBD2 (6 bases). This CDR3 region has 14 residues. Trimming removed 6 bases from V and 2 bases from J, with 13 bases in between. Germline V gene lookup returns CDR1 MNHEY and CDR2 SVGAGI. In DNA form, the CDR3 reads TGTGCCAGCAGGAAAGGGGACTCTCAAGAGACCCAGTACTTC. It codes for CASRKGDSQETQYF.

This rearrangement joins TRBV6-5 to TRBJ2-7, with TRBD1 identical over 10 bases. The CDR3 spans 14 residues. Germline CDR1 and CDR2: MNHEY and SVGAGI. Losses at the gene ends were 4 bases for V and 5 bases for J; bases not matched to a gene: 5. The CDR3 spells CASSSRTGGNEQYF. CDR3 coding DNA: TGTGCCAGCAGTTCCCGGACAGGGGGTAACGAGCAGTACTTC.